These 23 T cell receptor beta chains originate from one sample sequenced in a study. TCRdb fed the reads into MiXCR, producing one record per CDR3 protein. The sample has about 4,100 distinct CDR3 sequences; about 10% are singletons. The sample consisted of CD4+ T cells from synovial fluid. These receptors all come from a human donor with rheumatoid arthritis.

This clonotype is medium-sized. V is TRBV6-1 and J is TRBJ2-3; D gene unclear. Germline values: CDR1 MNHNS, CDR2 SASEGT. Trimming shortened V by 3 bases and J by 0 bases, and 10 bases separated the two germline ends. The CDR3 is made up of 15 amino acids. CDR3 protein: CASSDSTTSTDTQYF. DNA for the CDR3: TGTGCCAGCAGTGATTCGACCACTAGCACAGATACGCAGTATTTT.

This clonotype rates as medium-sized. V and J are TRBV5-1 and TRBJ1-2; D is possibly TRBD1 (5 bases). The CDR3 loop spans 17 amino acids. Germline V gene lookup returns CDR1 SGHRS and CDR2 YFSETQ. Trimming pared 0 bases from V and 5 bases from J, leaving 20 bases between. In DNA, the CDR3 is TGCGCCAGCAGCTTGGATGGAAGGTGGCAGGGTCGGTATGGCTACACCTTC. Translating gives CASSLDGRWQGRYGYTF.

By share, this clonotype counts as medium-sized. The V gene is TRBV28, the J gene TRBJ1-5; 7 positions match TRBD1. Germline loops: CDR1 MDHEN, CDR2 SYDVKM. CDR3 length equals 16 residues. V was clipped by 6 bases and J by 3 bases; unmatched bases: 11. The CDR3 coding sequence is TGTGCCAGCAGCAGTACACAGGGGCGGAACAATCAGCCCCAGCATTTT. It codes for CASSSTQGRNNQPQHF.

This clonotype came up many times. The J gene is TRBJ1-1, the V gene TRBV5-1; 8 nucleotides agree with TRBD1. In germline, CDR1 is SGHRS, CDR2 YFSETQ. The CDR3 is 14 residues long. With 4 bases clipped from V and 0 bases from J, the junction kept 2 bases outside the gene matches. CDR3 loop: CASSPDRVNTEAFF. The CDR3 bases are TGCGCCAGCAGCCCGGACAGGGTGAACACTGAAGCTTTCTTT.

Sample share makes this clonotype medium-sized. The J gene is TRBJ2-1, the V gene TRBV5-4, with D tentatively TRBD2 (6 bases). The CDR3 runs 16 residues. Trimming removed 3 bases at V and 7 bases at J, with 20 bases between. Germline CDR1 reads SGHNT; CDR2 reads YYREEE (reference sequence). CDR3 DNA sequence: TGTGCCAGCAGCTCGGGGTGGCGGAGGGCCTCGAATGAGCAGTTCTTC. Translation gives CASSSGWRRASNEQFF.

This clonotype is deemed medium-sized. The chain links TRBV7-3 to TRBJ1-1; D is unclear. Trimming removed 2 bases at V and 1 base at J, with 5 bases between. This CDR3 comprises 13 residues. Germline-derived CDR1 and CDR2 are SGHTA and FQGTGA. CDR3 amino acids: CASSLQQNTEAFF. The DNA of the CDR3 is TGTGCCAGCAGCTTACAACAGAACACTGAAGCTTTCTTT.

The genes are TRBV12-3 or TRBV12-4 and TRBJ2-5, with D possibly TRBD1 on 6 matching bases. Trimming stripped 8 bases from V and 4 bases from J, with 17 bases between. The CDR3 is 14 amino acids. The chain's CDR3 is CASAGQGTLETQYF. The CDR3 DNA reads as TGTGCCAGCGCTGGGCAGGGGACGTTAGAGACCCAGTACTTC.

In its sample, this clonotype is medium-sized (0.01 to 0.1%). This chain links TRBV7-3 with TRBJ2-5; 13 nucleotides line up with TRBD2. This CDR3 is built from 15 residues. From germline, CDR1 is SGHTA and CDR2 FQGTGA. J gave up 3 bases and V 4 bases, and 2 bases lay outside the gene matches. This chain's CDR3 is CASSSGLAGEETQYF. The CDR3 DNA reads TGTGCCAGCAGCTCAGGACTAGCGGGAGAAGAGACCCAGTACTTC.

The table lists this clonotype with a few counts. CDR3 amino acids: CSAREGFLTSGGAKTGELFF. Here the CDR3 DNA reads TGCAGTGCTAGAGAGGGGTTCCTGACTAGCGGGGGGGCTAAAACCGGGGAGCTGTTTTTT. The V and J genes are TRBV20-1 and TRBJ2-2, with 14 bases that match TRBD2. The CDR3 covers 20 residues. Germline V CDR1 and CDR2: DFQATT, SNEGSKA (reference sequence). After removal of 0 bases from V and 5 bases from J, the junction contained 14 bases not matched to a gene.

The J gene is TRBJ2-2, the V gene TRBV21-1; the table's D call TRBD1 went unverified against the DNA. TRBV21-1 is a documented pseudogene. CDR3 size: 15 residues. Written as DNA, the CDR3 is TGTGCAGCAGCAAAGATGGAGGGGGCAACCGGGGAGCTGTTTTTT. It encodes CAAAKMEGATGELFF.

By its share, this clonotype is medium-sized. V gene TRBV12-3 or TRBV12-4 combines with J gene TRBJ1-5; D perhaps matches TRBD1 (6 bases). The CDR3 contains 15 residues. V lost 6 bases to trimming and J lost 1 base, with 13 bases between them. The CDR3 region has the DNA TGTGCCAGCAGCTCCGGGACATTAAGCAATCAGCCCCAGCATTTT. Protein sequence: CASSSGTLSNQPQHF.

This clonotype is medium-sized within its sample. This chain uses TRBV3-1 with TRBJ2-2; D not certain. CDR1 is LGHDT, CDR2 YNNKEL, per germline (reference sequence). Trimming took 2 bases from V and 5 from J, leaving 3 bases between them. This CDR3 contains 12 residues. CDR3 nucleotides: TGTGCCAGCAGCCAATGGACCGGGGAGCTGTTTTTT. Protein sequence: CASSQWTGELFF.

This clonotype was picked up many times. The CDR3, as DNA: TGTGCCAGCAGCTTAGCGGCCAATGCGGCAGATACGCAGTATTTT. It encodes CASSLAANAADTQYF. The genes are TRBV7-8 and TRBJ2-3; D unresolved. This CDR3 has 15 residues. V lost 0 bases and J lost 4, with 11 bases in between. Germline CDR1 and CDR2: SGHVS and FQNEAQ. Based on the CDR3 plus reference TRBV7-8 and TRBJ2-3, the full variable domain is GAGVSQSPRYKVAKRGQDVALRCDPISGHVSLFWYQQALGQGPEFLTYFQNEAQLDKSGLPSDRFFAERPEGSVSTLKIQRTQQEDSAVYLCASSLAANAADTQYFGPGTRLTVL.

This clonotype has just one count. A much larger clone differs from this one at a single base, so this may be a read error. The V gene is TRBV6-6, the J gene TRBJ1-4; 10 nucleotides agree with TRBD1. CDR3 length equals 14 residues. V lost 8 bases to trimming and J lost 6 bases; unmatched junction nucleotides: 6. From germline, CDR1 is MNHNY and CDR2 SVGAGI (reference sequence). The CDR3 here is CASRTGTGDEKLFF. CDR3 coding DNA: TGTGCCAGCCGCACCGGGACAGGGGATGAAAAACTGTTTTTT.

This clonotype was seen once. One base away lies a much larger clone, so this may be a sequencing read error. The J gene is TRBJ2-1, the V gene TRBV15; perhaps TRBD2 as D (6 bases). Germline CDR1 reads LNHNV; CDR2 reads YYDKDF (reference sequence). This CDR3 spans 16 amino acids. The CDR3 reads CTTSRDAAGLYNEQFF. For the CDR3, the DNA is TGTACCACCAGCAGAGATGCGGCGGGATTGTACAATGAGCAGTTCTTC.

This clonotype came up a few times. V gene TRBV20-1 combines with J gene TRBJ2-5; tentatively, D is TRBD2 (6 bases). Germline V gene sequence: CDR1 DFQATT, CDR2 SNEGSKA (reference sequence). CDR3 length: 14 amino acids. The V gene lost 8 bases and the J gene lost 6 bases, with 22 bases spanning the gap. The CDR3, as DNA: TGCAGTACTACTCCTAGCGTTAGAGGAAAGACCCAGTACTTC. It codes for CSTTPSVRGKTQYF.

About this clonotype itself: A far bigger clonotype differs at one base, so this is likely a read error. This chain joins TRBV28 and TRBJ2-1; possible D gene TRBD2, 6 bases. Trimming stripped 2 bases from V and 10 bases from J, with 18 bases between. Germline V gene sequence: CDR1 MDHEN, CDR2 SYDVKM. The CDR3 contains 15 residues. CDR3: CASSLDTAGSYEQFF. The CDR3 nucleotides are TGTGCCAGCAGTTTAGACACCGCGGGATCCTACGAGCAGTTCTTC.

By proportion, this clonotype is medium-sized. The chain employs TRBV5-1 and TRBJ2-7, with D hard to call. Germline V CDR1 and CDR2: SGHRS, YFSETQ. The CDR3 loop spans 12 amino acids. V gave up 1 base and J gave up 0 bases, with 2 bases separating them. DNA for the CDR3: TGCGCCAGCAGCTTGCCCTCCTACGAGCAGTACTTC. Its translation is CASSLPSYEQYF.

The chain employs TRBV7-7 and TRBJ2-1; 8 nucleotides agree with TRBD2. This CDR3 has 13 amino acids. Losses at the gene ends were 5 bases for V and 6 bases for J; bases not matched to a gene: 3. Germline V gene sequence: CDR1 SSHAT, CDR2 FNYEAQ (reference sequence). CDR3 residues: CASSTGLANEQFF. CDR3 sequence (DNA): TGTGCCAGCAGCACTGGACTAGCCAATGAGCAGTTCTTC.

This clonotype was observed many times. The CDR3 sequence: CASSLIWDRSHEQYF. The DNA for the CDR3 is TGTGCCAGCAGCTTAATTTGGGACAGGAGTCACGAGCAGTACTTC. This chain links TRBV7-2 with TRBJ2-7; 8 nucleotides match TRBD1. CDR1 is SGHTA, CDR2 FQGNSA, per germline. V trimming: 2 bases; J trimming: 5 bases; junction bases outside the gene matches: 8. There are 15 residues in the CDR3.

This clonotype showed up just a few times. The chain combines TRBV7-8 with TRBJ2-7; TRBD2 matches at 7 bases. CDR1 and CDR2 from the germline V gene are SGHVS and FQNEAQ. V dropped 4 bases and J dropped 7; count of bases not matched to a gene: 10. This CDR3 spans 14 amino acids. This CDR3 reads CASSYDLREEEQYF. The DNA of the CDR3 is TGTGCCAGCAGCTACGACCTCCGGGAGGAGGAGCAGTACTTC.

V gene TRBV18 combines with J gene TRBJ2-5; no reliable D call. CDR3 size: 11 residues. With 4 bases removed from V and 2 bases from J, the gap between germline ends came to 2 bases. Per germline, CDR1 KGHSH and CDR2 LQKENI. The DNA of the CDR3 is TGTGCCAGCTCACTACAAGAGACCCAGTACTTC. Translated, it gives CASSLQETQYF.

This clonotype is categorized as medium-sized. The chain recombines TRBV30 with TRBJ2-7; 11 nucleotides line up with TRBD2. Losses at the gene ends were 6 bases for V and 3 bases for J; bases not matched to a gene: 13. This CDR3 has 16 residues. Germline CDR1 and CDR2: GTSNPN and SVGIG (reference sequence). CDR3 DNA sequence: TGTGCCTGTTCCCAACCGGGACTAGCGGTACACTACGAGCAGTACTTC. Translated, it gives CACSQPGLAVHYEQYF.